This TCR beta chain comes out of a study of siplizumab effects on memory and regulatory T cells (dated by TCRdb to between 2019 and 2020). Some background on the complete study: The effect of the anti-CD2 antibody siplizumab on alloreactive T-cell subsets was examined in allogeneic mixed lymphocyte reactions constructed from human PBMCs. Here is what the overall study found, with its caveats: Because sequences at frequencies below about 10^-5 were poorly captured, only a minor fraction of alloreactive clones could be mapped back to unstimulated subsets. Whether proliferating Tregs from siplizumab cultures were suppressive was not functionally confirmed. Among mappable alloreactive CD4+ clones, the Treg-derived fraction averaged approximately 69% with siplizumab versus roughly 29% in control reactions. Compared with memory T cells, unstimulated naive T cells appeared more diverse, and naive cells seemed to make a substantial contribution to the alloresponse. For roughly 75-97% of proliferating CD4+ or CD8+ clones, no naive or memory phenotype could be assigned. The cumulative frequency of alloreactive sequences traceable to unstimulated CD4+ memory T cells was significantly reduced by siplizumab.

The germline V gene specifies LGHNA as CDR1 and YSLEER as CDR2. The CDR3 runs 15 residues from the cysteine to the phenylalanine. Only the CDR3 DNA stays, 45 bases, in frame from base 1. V loses 1 base at its end and J loses 4 bases; junction bases beyond the gene matches: 1. Concerning this clone itself: The target of this receptor is not known. Per-base qualities were not stored, and no clone one base away is much larger.

To prepare the library, the immunoSEQ multiplex PCR assay was applied. The deep sequencing platform assayed around 95,000 TCR templates per sample. Genomic DNA extracted from sorted T cells was the material used for TCRbeta CDR3 sequencing. The study's processing was this. Clonal analysis of TCRbeta CDR3 data was done in the R programming language. Alloreactive CD4+ and CD8+ clones were identified by comparing unstimulated samples to CFSE-low samples taken after the reaction. Regulatory or non-regulatory origin of alloreactive CD4+ clones was assigned by matching sequences to the sorted unstimulated Treg and non-Treg repertoires. TCRdb retrieved this table from immuneACCESS and kept in-frame rearrangements only. Not all clones are present; in checked studies, unresolved V genes account for under half, and no reason is known for the remainder. Clonal size and the V and J genes are those of that table, whereas D and trimming came from the DNA. For this sample there are 65,000 to 90,000 clones; around 93% appear just once. Of the sample, roughly 5% is held by the ten largest clones.

Sorted unstimulated T cells, along with proliferating T cells recovered from mixed lymphocyte reactions, underwent TCRbeta CDR3 sequencing. Fresh whole blood from nine to eleven HLA-typed healthy donors was used to isolate PBMCs. This clonotype was obtained from a human donor in good health. The sample taken for sequencing was CD8+ T cells sorted from blood. In this chain, TRBV4-3 is recombined with TRBJ2-7, and 13 bases in between align with TRBD2. The CDR3 sequence is CASSQGTSGGYEQYF. The DNA is as follows: TGCGCCAGCAGCCAAGGGACTAGCGGGGGATACGAGCAGTACTTC.